Here is one T cell receptor beta chain with its context. Antigen unknown. CDR1 DFQATT and CDR2 SNEGSKA come from the germline V gene (reference sequence). The V segment lost 5 bases and the J segment 7 bases; nucleotides outside the gene matches: 15. This CDR3 contains 17 residues. This specimen comes from a study of T-cell memory formation after mild COVID-19. Turning to the study itself: The study found TCR clusters largely donor specific. Study-wide points: Shrinking CD4+ clones were chiefly CM and EM; CD8+ ones were chiefly EMRA.

TCR alpha and TCR beta cDNA libraries with sample barcodes and UMIs came from 5'RACE using constant-segment primers. MiXCR, applied by TCRdb to the 5' RACE reads, yields one record per CDR3 protein. The sample carries 110,000 or so distinct CDR3 sequences, about a fifth recorded once. This chain uses TRBV20-1 with TRBJ2-1; 12 bases are a match to TRBD2. The clonotype comes from a man between 18 and 35 years old who had mild COVID-19 (a few samples of this study predate the infection). Cell type and time point are not known. Sequenced sample: PBMCs or a T cell subset sorted from them (not recorded which). The DNA for the CDR3 is TGCAGTGCTCGCTTACTTCGGACTAGCGGGGACTGGAATGAGCAGTTCTTC. Translation gives CSARLLRTSGDWNEQFF.